Below are 8 T cell receptor beta chains sequenced from a single sample in a study of blood T cell repertoires in COVID-19. The protocol was immunoSEQ multiplex PCR, while the TCRdb copy is restricted to in-frame clones and leaves out a portion. The data contain approximately 70,000 clones, 85% to 90% of them seen just once; the ten biggest clones take up less than 7.5%. Sequencing input: peripheral blood. The receptors come from a woman aged 80 or older with active COVID-19.

This clone was observed once. The chain joins TRBV21-1 to TRBJ2-1; the table's TRBD2 call for D was not verified on the DNA. TRBV21-1 is deemed a pseudogene. CDR3 size: 15 residues. CDR3 in amino acids: CATAWGLADHNEQFF. The CDR3 DNA is TGTGCCACAGCCTGGGGGCTAGCGGACCACAATGAGCAGTTCTTC.

The chain's CDR3 is CASSYSGTSGPRNTQYF. CDR3 DNA: TGTGCCAGCAGTTATTCAGGGACTAGCGGGCCGCGAAATACGCAGTATTTT. The rearrangement joins TRBV27 to TRBJ2-3; 12 nucleotides agree with TRBD2. Germline V lookup: CDR1 MNHEY, CDR2 SMNVEV (reference sequence). The V and J ends lost 4 bases and 7 bases, in that order; junction bases with no gene match: 12. The CDR3 has 17 residues.

The V call is TRBV29-1, the J call TRBJ1-2; 8 bases line up with TRBD1. Looked up from germline, CDR1 is SQVTM and CDR2 is ANQGSEA. V shed 3 bases and J 7 bases; nucleotides not matched to a gene: 10. The CDR3 is 14 amino acids. The CDR3 reads CSVDWGQGALGYTF. The DNA of the CDR3 is TGCAGCGTTGATTGGGGGCAGGGGGCGCTTGGCTACACCTTC.

This sequence joins TRBV20-1 and TRBJ2-7, with TRBD1 matching over 7 bases. Germline CDR1 DFQATT, CDR2 SNEGSKA (reference sequence). V shed 7 bases and J 4 bases; nucleotides not matched to a gene: 4. The CDR3 is 11 amino acids. The CDR3 sequence is CSVGRGYEQYF. In DNA form, the CDR3 reads TGCAGTGTGGGCAGGGGGTACGAGCAGTACTTC.

This clone was recorded once. The chain joins TRBV11-2 to TRBJ2-1; no firm D call. Trimming took 6 bases from V and 1 from J, leaving 10 bases between them. This CDR3 is built from 14 residues. The V gene's germline CDR1 is SGHAT and CDR2 FQNNGV. The DNA for the CDR3 is TGTGCCAGCAGTACCTTACGGTCCTACAATGAGCAGTTCTTC. It is translated as CASSTLRSYNEQFF.

The CDR3 region has the DNA TGTGCCAGCAGCTACGGGGGATATAGCACAGATACGCAGTATTTT. Translating it yields CASSYGGYSTDTQYF. The rearrangement links TRBV5-6 to TRBJ2-3; weak D call: TRBD2 (6 bases). The CDR3 has 15 amino acids. The germline CDR1 and CDR2 sequences are SGHDT and YYEEEE. Trimming took 3 bases from V and 0 from J, leaving 11 bases between them.

This clone has more than one count but fewer than ten. The chain recombines TRBV4-2 with TRBJ2-7, with 8 bases that match TRBD2. The germline V gene has CDR1 LGHNA and CDR2 YNFKEQ. The J segment lost 6 bases and the V segment lost 0 bases, leaving 4 bases of the junction unmatched. This CDR3 region has 14 residues. The CDR3 region is CASSQETSVREQYF. CDR3 DNA sequence: TGTGCCAGCAGCCAAGAGACTAGCGTCCGCGAGCAGTACTTC.

The rearrangement joins TRBV28 to TRBJ2-7; 13 bases map to TRBD2. Germline V gene lookup returns CDR1 MDHEN and CDR2 SYDVKM. This CDR3 region has 16 residues. Trimming cost V 2 bases and J 9 bases; bases outside gene matches: 10. The CDR3 loop reads CASSLSGLAGVDGQYF. The CDR3 bases are TGTGCCAGCAGTTTAAGCGGACTAGCGGGAGTAGACGGGCAGTACTTC.